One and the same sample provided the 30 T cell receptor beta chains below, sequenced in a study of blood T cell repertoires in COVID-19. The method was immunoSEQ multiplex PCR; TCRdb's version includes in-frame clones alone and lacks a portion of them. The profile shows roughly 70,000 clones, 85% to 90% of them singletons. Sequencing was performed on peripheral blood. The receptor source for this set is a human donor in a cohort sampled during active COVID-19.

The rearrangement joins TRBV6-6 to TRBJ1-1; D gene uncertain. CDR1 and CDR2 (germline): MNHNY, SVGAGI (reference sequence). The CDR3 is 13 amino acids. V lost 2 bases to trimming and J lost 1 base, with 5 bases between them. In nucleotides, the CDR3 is TGTGCCAGCAGTTACGTCCAGAACACTGAAGCTTTCTTT. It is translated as CASSYVQNTEAFF.

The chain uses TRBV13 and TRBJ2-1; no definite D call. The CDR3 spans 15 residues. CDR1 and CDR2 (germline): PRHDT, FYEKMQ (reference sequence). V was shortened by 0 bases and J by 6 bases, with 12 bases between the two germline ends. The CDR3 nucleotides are TGTGCCAGCAGCTTAGGAGACTTCTCACCCAATGAGCAGTTCTTC. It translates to CASSLGDFSPNEQFF.

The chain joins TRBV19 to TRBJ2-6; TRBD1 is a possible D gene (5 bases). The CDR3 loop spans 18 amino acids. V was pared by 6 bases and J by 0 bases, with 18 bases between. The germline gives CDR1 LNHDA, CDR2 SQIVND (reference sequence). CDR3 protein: CASSKVWGGPSGANVLTF. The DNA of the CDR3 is TGTGCCAGTAGCAAAGTCTGGGGCGGCCCCTCTGGGGCCAACGTCCTGACTTTC.

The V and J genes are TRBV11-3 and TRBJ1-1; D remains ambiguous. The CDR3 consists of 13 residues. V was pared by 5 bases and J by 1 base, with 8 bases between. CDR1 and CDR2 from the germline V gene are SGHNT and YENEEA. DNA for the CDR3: TGTGCCAGCAGCCCCTCAGGGAACACTGAAGCTTTCTTT. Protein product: CASSPSGNTEAFF.

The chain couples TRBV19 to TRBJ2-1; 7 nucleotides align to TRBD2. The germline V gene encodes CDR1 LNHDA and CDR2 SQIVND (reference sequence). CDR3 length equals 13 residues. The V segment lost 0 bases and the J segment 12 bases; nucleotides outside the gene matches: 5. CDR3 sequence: CASSIDRGVGQFF. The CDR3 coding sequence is TGTGCCAGTAGTATAGATCGGGGGGTAGGGCAGTTCTTC.

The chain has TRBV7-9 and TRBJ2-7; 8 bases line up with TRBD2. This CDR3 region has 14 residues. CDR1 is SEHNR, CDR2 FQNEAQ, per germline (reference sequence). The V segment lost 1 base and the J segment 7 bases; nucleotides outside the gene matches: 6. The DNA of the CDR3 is TGTGCCAGCAGCTTAGTTGCGGGAGGAAGGGAGCAGTACTTC. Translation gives CASSLVAGGREQYF.

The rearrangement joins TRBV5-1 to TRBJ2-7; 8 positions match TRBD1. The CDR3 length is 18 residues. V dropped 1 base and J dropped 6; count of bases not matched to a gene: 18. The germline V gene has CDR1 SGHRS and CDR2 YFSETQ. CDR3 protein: CASSLFQGAGGWGAEQYF. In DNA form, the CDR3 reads TGCGCCAGCAGCTTGTTCCAGGGGGCTGGGGGCTGGGGTGCCGAGCAGTACTTC.

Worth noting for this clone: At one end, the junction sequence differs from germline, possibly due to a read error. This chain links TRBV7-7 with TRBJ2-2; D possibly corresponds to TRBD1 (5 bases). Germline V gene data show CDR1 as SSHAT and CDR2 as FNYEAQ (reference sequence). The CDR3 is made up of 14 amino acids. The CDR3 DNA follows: TGTGCTAGCAGCTTCAGCAGGGACACCGGGGAGCTGTTTTTT. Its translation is CASSFSRDTGELFF.

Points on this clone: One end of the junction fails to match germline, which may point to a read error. CDR3 nucleotides: TGTGCCAGCATCTTACAGGGTTTAGGTTACAATGAGCAGTTCTTC. Protein product: CASILQGLGYNEQFF. The V gene is TRBV7-9, the J gene TRBJ2-1; D possibly corresponds to TRBD1 (6 bases). Germline CDR1 and CDR2: SEHNR and FQNEAQ (reference sequence). The CDR3 length is 15 residues.

CDR3 DNA: TGTGCCAGCAGCCTCGACGGGACTAACTACAATGAGCAGTTCTTC. Translated: CASSLDGTNYNEQFF. V usage is TRBV5-4 and J usage is TRBJ2-1, with 7 positions matching TRBD2. This CDR3 spans 15 amino acids. V shed 4 bases and J 3 bases; nucleotides not matched to a gene: 7. Germline-derived CDR1 and CDR2 are SGHNT and YYREEE (reference sequence).

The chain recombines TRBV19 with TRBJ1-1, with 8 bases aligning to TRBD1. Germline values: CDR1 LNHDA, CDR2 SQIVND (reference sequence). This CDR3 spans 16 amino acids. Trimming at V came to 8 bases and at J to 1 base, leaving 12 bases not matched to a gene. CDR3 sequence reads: CASFTPGQGTNTEAFF. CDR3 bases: TGTGCCAGTTTCACCCCCGGACAGGGAACGAACACTGAAGCTTTCTTT.

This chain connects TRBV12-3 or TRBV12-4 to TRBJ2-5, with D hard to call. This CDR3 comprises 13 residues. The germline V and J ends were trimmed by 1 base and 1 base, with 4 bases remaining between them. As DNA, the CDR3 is TGTGCCAGCAGTTTAGACAGCCAAGAGACCCAGTACTTC. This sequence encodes CASSLDSQETQYF.

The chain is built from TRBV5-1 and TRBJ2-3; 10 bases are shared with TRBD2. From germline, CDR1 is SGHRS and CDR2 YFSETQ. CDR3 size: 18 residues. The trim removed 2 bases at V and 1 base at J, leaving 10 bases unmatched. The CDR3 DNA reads TGCGCCAGCAGCTTAGGACTAGCGGTGGCCGGAGGCACAGATACGCAGTATTTT. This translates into CASSLGLAVAGGTDTQYF.

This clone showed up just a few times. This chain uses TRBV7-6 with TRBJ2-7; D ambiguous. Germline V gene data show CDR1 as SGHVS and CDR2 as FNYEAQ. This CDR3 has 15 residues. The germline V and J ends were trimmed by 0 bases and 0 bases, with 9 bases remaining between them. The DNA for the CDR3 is TGTGCCAGCAGCTTAGCTGGCGGCGCCTCCTACGAGCAGTACTTC. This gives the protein CASSLAGGASYEQYF. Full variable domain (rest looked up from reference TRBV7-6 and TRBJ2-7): GAGVSQSPRYKVTKRGQDVALRCDPISGHVSLYWYRQALGQGPEFLTYFNYEAQQDKSGLPNDRFSAERPEGSISTLTIQRTEQRDSAMYRCASSLAGGASYEQYFGPGTRLTVT.

CDR3 in DNA: TGTGCCAGCAGCGCGCACTTGGCAGATACGCAGTATTTT. Translating it yields CASSAHLADTQYF. The J gene is TRBJ2-3, the V gene TRBV3-1 (or the pseudogene TRBV3-2), with unresolved D. Germline V gene lookup returns CDR1 LGHDT and CDR2 YNNKEL (reference sequence). V lost 5 bases, J lost 4 bases, and 10 bases lay in between. The CDR3 is 13 residues long.

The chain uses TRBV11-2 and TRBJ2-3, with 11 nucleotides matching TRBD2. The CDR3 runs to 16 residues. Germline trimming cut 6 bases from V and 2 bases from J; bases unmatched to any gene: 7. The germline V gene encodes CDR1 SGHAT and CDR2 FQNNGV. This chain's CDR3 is CASSSGTSGNTDTQYF. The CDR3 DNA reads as TGTGCCAGCAGTTCCGGGACTAGCGGAAACACAGATACGCAGTATTTT.

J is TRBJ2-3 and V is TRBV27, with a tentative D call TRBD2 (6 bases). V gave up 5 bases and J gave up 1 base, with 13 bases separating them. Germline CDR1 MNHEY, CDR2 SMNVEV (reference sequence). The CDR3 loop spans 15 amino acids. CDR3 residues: CASSILAAGTDTQYF. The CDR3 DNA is TGTGCCAGCAGTATACTAGCCGCGGGCACAGATACGCAGTATTTT.

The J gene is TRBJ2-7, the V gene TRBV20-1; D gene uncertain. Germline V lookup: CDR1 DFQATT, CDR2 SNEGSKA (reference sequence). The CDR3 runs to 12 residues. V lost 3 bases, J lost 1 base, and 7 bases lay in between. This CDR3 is CSASSSSYEQYF. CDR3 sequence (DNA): TGCAGTGCTAGTAGTAGTTCCTACGAGCAGTACTTC.

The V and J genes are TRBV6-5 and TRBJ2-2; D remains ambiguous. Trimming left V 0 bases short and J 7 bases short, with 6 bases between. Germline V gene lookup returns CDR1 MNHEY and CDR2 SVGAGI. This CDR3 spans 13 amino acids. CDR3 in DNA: TGTGCCAGCAGTTACTCTCCCAGCGGGGAGCTGTTTTTT. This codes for CASSYSPSGELFF.

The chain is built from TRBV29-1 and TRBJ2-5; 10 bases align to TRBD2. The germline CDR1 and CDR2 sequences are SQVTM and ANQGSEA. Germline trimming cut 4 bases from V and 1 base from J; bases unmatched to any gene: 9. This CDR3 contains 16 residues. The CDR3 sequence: CSVATSGRKIQETQYF. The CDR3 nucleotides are TGCAGCGTTGCGACTAGCGGGCGAAAGATCCAAGAGACCCAGTACTTC.

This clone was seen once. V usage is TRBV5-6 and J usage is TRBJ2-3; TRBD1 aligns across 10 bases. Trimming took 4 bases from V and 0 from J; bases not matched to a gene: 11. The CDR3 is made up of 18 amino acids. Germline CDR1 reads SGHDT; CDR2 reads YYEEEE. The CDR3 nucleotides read TGTGCCAGCAGCCGGGACAGGGGAGGTCGGATTAGCACAGATACGCAGTATTTT. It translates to CASSRDRGGRISTDTQYF.

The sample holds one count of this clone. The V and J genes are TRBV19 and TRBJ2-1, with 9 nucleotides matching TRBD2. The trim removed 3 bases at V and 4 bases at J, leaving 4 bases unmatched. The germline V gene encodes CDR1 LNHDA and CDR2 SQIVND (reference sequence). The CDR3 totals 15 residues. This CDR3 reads CASSITLAGYNEQFF. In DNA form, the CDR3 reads TGTGCCAGTAGTATTACTCTAGCGGGGTACAATGAGCAGTTCTTC.

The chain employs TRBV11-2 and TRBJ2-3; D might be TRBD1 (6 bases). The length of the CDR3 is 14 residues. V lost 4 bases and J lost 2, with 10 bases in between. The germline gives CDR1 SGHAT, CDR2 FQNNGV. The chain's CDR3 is CASSSGQFTDTQYF. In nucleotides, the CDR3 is TGTGCCAGCAGCTCCGGACAGTTCACAGATACGCAGTATTTT.

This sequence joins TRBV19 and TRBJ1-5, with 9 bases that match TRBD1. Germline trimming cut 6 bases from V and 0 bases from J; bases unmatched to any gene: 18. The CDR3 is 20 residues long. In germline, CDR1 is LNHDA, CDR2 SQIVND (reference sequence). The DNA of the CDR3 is TGTGCCAGTAGCCTGACGACCGGGACAGGGCGTTTCGATAGCAATCAGCCCCAGCATTTT. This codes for CASSLTTGTGRFDSNQPQHF.

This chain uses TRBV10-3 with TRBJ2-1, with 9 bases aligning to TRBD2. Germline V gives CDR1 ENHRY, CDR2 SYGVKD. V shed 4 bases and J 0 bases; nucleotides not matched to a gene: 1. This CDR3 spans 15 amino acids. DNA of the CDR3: TGTGCCATCAGTGGTAGCGGGAGCTCCTACAATGAGCAGTTCTTC. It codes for CAISGSGSSYNEQFF.

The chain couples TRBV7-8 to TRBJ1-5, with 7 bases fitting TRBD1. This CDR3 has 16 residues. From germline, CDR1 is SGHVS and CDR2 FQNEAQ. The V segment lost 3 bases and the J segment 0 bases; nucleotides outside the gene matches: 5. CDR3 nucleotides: TGTGCCAGCAGCTTCGGGACAGTCTATAGCAATCAGCCCCAGCATTTT. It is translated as CASSFGTVYSNQPQHF.

CDR3 nucleotides: TGTGCCAGCAGCTTGAGACAGGGGGTCTACAATGAGCAGTTCTTC. Translation: CASSLRQGVYNEQFF. The genes are TRBV7-7 and TRBJ2-1; 9 bases align to TRBD1. CDR1 is SSHAT, CDR2 FNYEAQ, per germline (reference sequence). V shed 3 bases and J 3 bases; nucleotides not matched to a gene: 3. The CDR3 spans 15 residues.

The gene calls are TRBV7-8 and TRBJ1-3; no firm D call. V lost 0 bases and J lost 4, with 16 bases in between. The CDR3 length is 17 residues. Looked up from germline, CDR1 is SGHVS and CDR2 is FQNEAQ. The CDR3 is CASSLASGPSGGNTIYF. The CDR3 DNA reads TGTGCCAGCAGCTTAGCGAGCGGCCCCTCTGGAGGAAACACCATATATTTT.

CDR3 in amino acids: CASSSLTAMGTDTQYF. Written as DNA, the CDR3 is TGTGCCAGCAGTTCATTAACTGCGATGGGCACAGATACGCAGTATTTT. The chain links TRBV28 to TRBJ2-3, with unresolved D. V was clipped by 4 bases and J by 1 base, with 15 bases between them. This CDR3 spans 16 amino acids. CDR1 and CDR2 from the germline V gene are MDHEN and SYDVKM.

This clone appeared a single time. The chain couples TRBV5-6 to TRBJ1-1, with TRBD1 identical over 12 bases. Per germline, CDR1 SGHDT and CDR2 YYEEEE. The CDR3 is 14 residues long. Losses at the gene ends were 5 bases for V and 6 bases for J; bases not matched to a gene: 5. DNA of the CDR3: TGTGCCAGCAGTCCCGGGACAGGGGGCGCTGAAGCTTTCTTT. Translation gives CASSPGTGGAEAFF.